This T cell receptor (beta chain) was found in a study of cytomegalovirus exposure and HLA in healthy donors. Study summary: Earlier results showed roughly 120 million unique TCR beta sequences derived from approximately 170 million T cells.

Despite likely unrecorded immune exposures, the donors were nominally healthy at the time of sampling. The CDR3 is made up of 15 amino acids. With 3 bases clipped from V and 4 bases from J, the junction kept 9 bases outside the gene matches. CDR1 and CDR2 (germline): SGHDT, YYEEEE. About this clone itself: The antigen is undetermined.

Both 60 Vbeta primers and 13 Jbeta primers went into the PCR. Data came from immunoSEQ multiplex PCR; TCRdb stores just in-frame clones and leaves some out. The data hold roughly 120,000 clones, with roughly 82% observed a single time. Overall study results and limits: Rates of TCR association differed by HLA locus in a later analysis, with DRB1 highest and HLA-C lowest. An ancestry cluster, one associated with Asian ancestry, reportedly showed fewer N-insertions than the roughly 670-donor mean in a later analysis.

The chain combines TRBV5-6 with TRBJ2-7; 8 bases are shared with TRBD1. Material: PBMCs. This sequence was found in a woman younger than 30 in good health and CMV-seropositive. The chain's CDR3 is CASSSVADRDYEQYF. The CDR3 DNA is TGTGCCAGCAGCTCCGTGGCGGACAGGGATTACGAGCAGTACTTC.